What follows describes a single T cell receptor (beta chain). This clonotype was observed many times. The antigen it binds to is not known. Base qualities are missing; no much larger clone stands one base away. The library was generated by PCR. TCRdb names Illumina HiSeq 2500 as the instrument used. TCR libraries were prepared with molecular barcoding, using unique molecular identifiers to normalize TCRbeta repertoire quantification. TCRdb itself trimmed the public reads at Q25 with fastp, ran MiXCR and retained productive beta chains. CDR3 protein duplicates are merged, each entry listing the most common genes and DNA. The table for this sample lists about 610,000 distinct CDR3 sequences; approximately 10% of them were counted only once. The ten largest clones add up to 3.5% to 5% of the sample. The data were obtained in a study of T-cell reconstitution after alpha-beta-depleted transplantation in children listed by TCRdb under 2016. Turning to the overall study: T-cell immune reconstitution after TCRalphabeta/CD19-depleted allogeneic hematopoietic cell transplantation in children was quantitatively tracked in the study by means of TCR repertoire profiling.

This material consisted of PBMCs from the stem cell graft donor, taken from the stem cell graft. The sequence derives from a human donor who donated a stem cell graft to a child with acute myeloid leukemia.

The CDR3 reads as follows: CSVESGGLEDTQYF. The DNA sequence is as follows: TGCAGCGTAGAGAGCGGGGGGTTAGAGGATACGCAGTATTTT. The V and J segments used are TRBV29-1 and TRBJ2-3; TRBD2 agrees with 9 junctional bases. Clipping removes 6 bases from V and 6 bases from J, with 10 as the unmatched junction base count. The germline V gene gives CDR1 as SQVTM and CDR2 as ANQGSEA. The CDR3 runs 14 amino acids, cysteine and phenylalanine included. The only DNA kept is the CDR3, 42 bases in frame from the first base.